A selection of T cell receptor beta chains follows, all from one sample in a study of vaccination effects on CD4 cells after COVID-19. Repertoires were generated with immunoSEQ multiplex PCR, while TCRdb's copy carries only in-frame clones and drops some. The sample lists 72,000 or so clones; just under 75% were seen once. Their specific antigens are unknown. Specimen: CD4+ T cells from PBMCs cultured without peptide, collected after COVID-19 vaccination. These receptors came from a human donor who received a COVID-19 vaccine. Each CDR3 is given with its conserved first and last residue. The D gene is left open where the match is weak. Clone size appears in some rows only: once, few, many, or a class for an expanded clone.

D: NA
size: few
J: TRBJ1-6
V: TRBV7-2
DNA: TGTGCCAGCAGCTTTAGGAATTCACCCCTCCACTTT
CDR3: CASSFRNSPLHF

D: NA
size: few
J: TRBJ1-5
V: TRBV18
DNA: TGTGCCAGCTCACCTGGTGTTGGGCAGGGGAGCAATCAGCCCCAGCATTTT
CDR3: CASSPGVGQGSNQPQHF

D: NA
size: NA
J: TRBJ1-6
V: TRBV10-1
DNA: TGCGCCAGCAGTCGACAGGCGGATTCACCCCTCCACTTT
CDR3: CASSRQADSPLHF

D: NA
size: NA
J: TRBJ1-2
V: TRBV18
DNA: TGTGCCAGCTCCTCGACTACTAACTATGGCTACACCTTC
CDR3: CASSSTTNYGYTF

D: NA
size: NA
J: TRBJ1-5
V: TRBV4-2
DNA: TGTGCCAGCAGCCCCACAGGACCCAATCAGCCCCAGCATTTT
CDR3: CASSPTGPNQPQHF

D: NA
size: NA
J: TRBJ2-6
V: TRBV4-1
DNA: TGCGCCAGCAGCCAAGCGACAGTCTCTGGGGCCAACGTCCTGACTTTC
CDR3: CASSQATVSGANVLTF

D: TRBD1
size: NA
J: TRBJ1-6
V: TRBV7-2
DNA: TGTGCCAGCAGCGAACAGGGGGCGACACCCCCCCTCCACTTT
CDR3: CASSEQGATPPLHF

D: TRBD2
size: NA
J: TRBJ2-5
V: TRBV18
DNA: TGTGCCAGCTCACTCACTAGCGGGGGACCAGAAGAGACCCAGTACTTC
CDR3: CASSLTSGGPEETQYF

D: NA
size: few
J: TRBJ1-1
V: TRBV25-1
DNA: TGTGCCAGTCAGCAGGTTGTCGGCACTGAAGCTTTCTTT
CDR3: CASQQVVGTEAFF

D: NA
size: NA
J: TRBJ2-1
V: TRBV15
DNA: TGTGCCACCAGCAGAGGATCCTACAATGAGCAGTTCTTC
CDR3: CATSRGSYNEQFF

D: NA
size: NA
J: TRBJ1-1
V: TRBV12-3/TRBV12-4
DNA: TGTGCCAGCAGCCTCAATGGGCGAACTGAAGCTTTCTTT
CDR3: CASSLNGRTEAFF

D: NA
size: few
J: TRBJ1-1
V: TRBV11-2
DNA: TGTGCCAGCAGCTTTTTATGGCCGAACACTGAAGCTTTCTTT
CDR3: CASSFLWPNTEAFF

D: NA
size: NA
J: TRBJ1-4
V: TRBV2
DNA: TGTGCCAGCAGTGAAGTGGGAGAGGGCGAAAAACTGTTTTTT
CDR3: CASSEVGEGEKLFF

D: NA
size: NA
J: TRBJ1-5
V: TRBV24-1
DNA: TGTGCCACCAGTGATTCCTACAGGGATCAGCCCCAGCATTTT
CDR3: CATSDSYRDQPQHF

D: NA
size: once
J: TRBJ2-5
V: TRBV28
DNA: TGTGCCAGCAGTTTGGCCATTAAAGAGACCCAGTACTTC
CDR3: CASSLAIKETQYF

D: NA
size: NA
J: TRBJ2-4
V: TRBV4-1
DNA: TGCGCCAGCAGCCAAGGCCCAGCGGAGGCCAAAAACATTCAGTACTTC
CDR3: CASSQGPAEAKNIQYF

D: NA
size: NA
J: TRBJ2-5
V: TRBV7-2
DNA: TGTGCCAGCAGCTTAAGATTGGTAGAGACCCAGTACTTC
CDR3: CASSLRLVETQYF

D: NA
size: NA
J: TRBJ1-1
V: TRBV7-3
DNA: TGTGCCAGCAGCTTATCCATGAACACTGAAGCTTTCTTT
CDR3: CASSLSMNTEAFF

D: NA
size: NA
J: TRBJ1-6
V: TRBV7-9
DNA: TGTGCCAGCACCCGGAGGGTGGCAGGGTTGGTTTCACCCCTCCACTTT
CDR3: CASTRRVAGLVSPLHF

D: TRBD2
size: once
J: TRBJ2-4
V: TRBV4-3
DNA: TGCGCCAGCAGCCAAGAGATTAGCGGGTCTGTGGGAAACATTCAGTACTTC
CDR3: CASSQEISGSVGNIQYF

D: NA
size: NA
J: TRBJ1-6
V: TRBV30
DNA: TGTGCCTGGAGTGTACCGGGTAGCTCCTATAATTCACCCCTCCACTTT
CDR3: CAWSVPGSSYNSPLHF

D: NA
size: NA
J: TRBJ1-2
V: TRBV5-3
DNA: TGTGCCAGAAGCGCGGACCCGCTCTATGGCTACACCTTC
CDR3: CARSADPLYGYTF

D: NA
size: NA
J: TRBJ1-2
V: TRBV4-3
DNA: TGCGCCAGCAGCCAAGATAGCGGGGGCAACTATGGCTACACCTTC
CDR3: CASSQDSGGNYGYTF

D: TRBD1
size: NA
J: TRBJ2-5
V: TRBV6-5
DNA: TGTGCCAGCAGTCGGACAGGGGGAGAGACCCAGTACTTC
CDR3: CASSRTGGETQYF

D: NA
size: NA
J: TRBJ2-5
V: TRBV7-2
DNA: TGTGCCAGCAGCTTAGAGAGCGGGCAAGAGACCCAGTACTTC
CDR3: CASSLESGQETQYF

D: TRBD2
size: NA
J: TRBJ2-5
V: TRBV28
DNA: TGTGCCAGCAGTTTGACTAGCGGGGGCCAAGAGACCCAGTACTTC
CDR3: CASSLTSGGQETQYF

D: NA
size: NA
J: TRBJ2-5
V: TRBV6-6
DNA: TGTGCCAGCAGCTCCGCCAGGGGGGGAGAGACCCAGTACTTC
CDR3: CASSSARGGETQYF

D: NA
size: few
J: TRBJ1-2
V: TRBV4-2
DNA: TGTGCCAGCAGCCAAGAGGCTCGCGGGAACTATGGCTACACCTTC
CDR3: CASSQEARGNYGYTF

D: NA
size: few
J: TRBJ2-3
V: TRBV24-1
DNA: TGTGCCACCAGTGAGTCCGTTGTCCACACAGATACGCAGTATTTT
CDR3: CATSESVVHTDTQYF

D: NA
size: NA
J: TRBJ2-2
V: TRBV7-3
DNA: TGTGCCAGCAGCCCGACTAGGAACACCGGGGAGCTGTTTTTT
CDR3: CASSPTRNTGELFF

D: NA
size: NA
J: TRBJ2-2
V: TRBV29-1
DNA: TGCAGCGTTGGAAGGGGGGACGGGGAGCTGTTTTTT
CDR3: CSVGRGDGELFF

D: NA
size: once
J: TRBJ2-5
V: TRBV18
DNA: TGTGCCAGCTCACCAGCCCAGTCGGAGACCCAGTACTTC
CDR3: CASSPAQSETQYF

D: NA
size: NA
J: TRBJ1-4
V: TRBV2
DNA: TGTGCCAGCAGGGAGACACATGAAAAACTGTTTTTT
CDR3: CASRETHEKLFF

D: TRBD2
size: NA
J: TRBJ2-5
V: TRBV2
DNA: TGTGCCAGCAGTGATGGGAGGGGCGAGACCCAGTACTTC
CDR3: CASSDGRGETQYF

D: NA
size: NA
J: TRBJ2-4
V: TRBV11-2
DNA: TGTGCCAGCAGCTTAAACTGGAAAAACATTCAGTACTTC
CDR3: CASSLNWKNIQYF

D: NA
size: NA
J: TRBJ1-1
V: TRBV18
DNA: TGTGCCAGCTCACGCGAGGACGGCCTGAGGGCTTTCTTT
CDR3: CASSREDGLRAFF

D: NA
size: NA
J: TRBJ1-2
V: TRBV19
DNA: TGTGCCAGTAGTGAACGGACGACACATACCTATGGCTACACCTTC
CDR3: CASSERTTHTYGYTF

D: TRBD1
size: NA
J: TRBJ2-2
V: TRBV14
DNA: TGTGCCAGCAGCCAAGTGGGACAGGACACCGGGGAGCTGTTTTTT
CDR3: CASSQVGQDTGELFF

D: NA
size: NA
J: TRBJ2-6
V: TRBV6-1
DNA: TGTGCCAGCAGTGAAGAAACGAGGGTTGGGGGGGCCAACGTCCTGACTTTC
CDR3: CASSEETRVGGANVLTF

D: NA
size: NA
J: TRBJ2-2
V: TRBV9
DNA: TGTGCCAGCAGCCCCCGGGGAGGGGGTAGGGCCGGGGAGCTGTTTTTT
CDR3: CASSPRGGGRAGELFF

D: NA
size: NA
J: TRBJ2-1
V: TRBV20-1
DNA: TGCAGTGCTAGGACTAGCAATGAGCAGTTCTTC
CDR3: CSARTSNEQFF

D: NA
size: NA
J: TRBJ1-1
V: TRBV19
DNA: TGTGCCAGTAGTCGAGATAGAGACATGAACACTGAAGCTTTCTTT
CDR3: CASSRDRDMNTEAFF

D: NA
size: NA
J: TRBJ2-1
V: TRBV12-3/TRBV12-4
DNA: TGTGCCAGCATCAAGACTGGTTACAATGAGCAGTTCTTC
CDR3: CASIKTGYNEQFF

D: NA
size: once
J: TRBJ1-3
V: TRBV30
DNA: TGTGCGGGTGTTTTTGGAAACACCATATATTTT
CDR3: CAGVFGNTIYF

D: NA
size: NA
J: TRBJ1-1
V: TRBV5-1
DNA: TGCGCCAGCAGCTTGGCCGCCGGGAGGGGGGTTGAAGCTTTCTTT
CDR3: CASSLAAGRGVEAFF

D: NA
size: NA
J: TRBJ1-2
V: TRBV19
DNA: TGTGCCAGTAGTATCGGGGCTGATGGCTACACCTTC
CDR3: CASSIGADGYTF

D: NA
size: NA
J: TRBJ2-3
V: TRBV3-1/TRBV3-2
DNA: TGTGCCAGCAGCCCCAAAGGGCGACAGTTGGGCACAGATACGCAGTATTTT
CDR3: CASSPKGRQLGTDTQYF

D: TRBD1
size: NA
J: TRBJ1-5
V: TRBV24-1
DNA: TGTGCCACCAGTGAACCCGGGACAGGGATCAATCAGCCCCAGCATTTT
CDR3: CATSEPGTGINQPQHF

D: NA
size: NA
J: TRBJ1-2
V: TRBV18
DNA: TGTGCCAGCTCCCACAACCCCGGCGGGGGGCGAAACTATGGCTACACCTTC
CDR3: CASSHNPGGGRNYGYTF

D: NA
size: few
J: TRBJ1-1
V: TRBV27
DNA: TGTGCCAGCAGTTTATCAGGGGGAACGGCTTTCTTT
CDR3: CASSLSGGTAFF

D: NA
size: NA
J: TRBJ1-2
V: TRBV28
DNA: TGTGCCAGCAGTTCCATCGGGGGTAACTATGGCTACACCTTC
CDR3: CASSSIGGNYGYTF

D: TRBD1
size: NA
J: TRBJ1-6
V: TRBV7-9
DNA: TGTGCCAGCAGCCCCTACAGGGGGGATAATTCACCCCTCCACTTT
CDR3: CASSPYRGDNSPLHF

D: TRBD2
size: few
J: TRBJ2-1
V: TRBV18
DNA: TGTGCCAGCCGCCAGACTAGCGGGGCCTACAATGAGCAGTTCTTC
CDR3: CASRQTSGAYNEQFF

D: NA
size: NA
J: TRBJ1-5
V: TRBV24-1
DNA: TGTGCCACCAGTGACCTGATTAGCAATCAGCCCCAGCATTTT
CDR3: CATSDLISNQPQHF

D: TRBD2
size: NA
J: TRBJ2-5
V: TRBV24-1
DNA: TGTGCCACCAGTGCCCGACTAGCGGGAGAAGAGACCCAGTACTTC
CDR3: CATSARLAGEETQYF

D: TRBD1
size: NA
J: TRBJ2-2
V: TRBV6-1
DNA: TGTGCCAGCAGTGTAGGGACAGGGGGTAACACCGGGGAGCTGTTTTTT
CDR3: CASSVGTGGNTGELFF

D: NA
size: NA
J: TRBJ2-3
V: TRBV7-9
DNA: TGTGCCAGCAGCTTCGGCGAGGGTTCAGATACGCAGTATTTT
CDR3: CASSFGEGSDTQYF

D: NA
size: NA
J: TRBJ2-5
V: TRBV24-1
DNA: TGTGCCACCAGTGACCGCCGGGGAGATCCAGGGGAGACCCAGTACTTC
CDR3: CATSDRRGDPGETQYF

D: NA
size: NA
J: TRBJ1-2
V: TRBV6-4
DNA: TGTGCCAGCAGTGACGAGACAGGCGCCTGGGGCTACACCTTC
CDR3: CASSDETGAWGYTF